This is a list of T cell receptor beta chains from one sample in a study of blood T cell repertoires in COVID-19. Profiled with immunoSEQ multiplex PCR; TCRdb holds only in-frame clones, not every one. This table holds under 300,000 clones, roughly 90% found once. Sequenced sample: PBMCs or T cells enriched from blood (not recorded which). These receptors all come from a woman aged 35 to 49 who had recovered from COVID-19. CDR3s leave out the opening cysteine and the closing phenylalanine or tryptophan.

>TRBJ1-1|TRBV5-8
ASSLFFEAF
>TRBJ2-3|TRBV6-5
ASSYSGGGGTDTQY
>TRBJ2-2|TRBV6-5
ASSYSRGNTGELF
>TRBJ2-7|TRBV28
ASSFRSGTDEQY
>TRBJ1-2|TRBV19
ASWTGNNYGYT
>TRBJ2-3|TRBV5-5
ASSFYTDTQY
>TRBJ2-7|TRBV5-4
ASSLGGGALGYEQY
>TRBJ2-3|TRBV6-2/TRBV6-3
ASSYPPGSGVTDTQY
>TRBJ2-3|TRBV5-5
ASSPSGGAPRTDTQY
>TRBJ2-5|TRBV11-2
ASSLYRGRGETQY
>TRBJ2-3|TRBV5-1
ASRTAVRQGNTDTQY
>TRBJ1-1|TRBV7-8
ASRRGGAGEAF
>TRBJ2-1|TRBV30
AWVMRGEQF
>TRBJ1-1|TRBV11-2
ASSLDLGRLIAF
>TRBJ2-4|TRBV4-3
ASSQETGYGANIQY
>TRBJ1-2|TRBV7-2
ASSSRKQGADGYT
>TRBJ2-5|TRBV2
ASGGLAGTQETQY
>TRBJ1-2|TRBV28
ASSLRAARGYT
>TRBJ2-6|TRBV18
ASSQRTGGGPGANVLT
>TRBJ2-1|TRBV5-1
ASSLAGPMAHNEQF
>TRBJ1-2|TRBV11-2
ASSPNQGDGYT
>TRBJ2-1|TRBV5-4
ASSKGLAERYNEQF
>TRBJ2-7|TRBV7-6
ASSSRIGEASYEQY
>TRBJ2-1|TRBV11-1
ASSLGFSRENEQF
>TRBJ2-7|TRBV23-1
ASSQSRSPRQGEDEQY
>TRBJ2-3|TRBV30
AWSVGGGALDTQY
>TRBJ2-1|TRBV14
ASSLWRGGPGNEQF
>TRBJ1-4|TRBV23-1
ASSQSPPGQGRRKLF
>TRBJ1-1|TRBV27
ASSRDREVTEAF
>TRBJ1-1|TRBV29-1
SGQAGWGMNTEAF
>TRBJ1-6|TRBV30
AWRGGARNSPLH
>TRBJ1-2|TRBV25-1
ASSELGAVGYT
>TRBJ1-2|TRBV7-8
ASSWKRLTDYYGYT
>TRBJ1-3|TRBV7-8
ASRPGTGKTGNTIY
>TRBJ1-6|TRBV9
ASSVDRARHSRGNSPLH
>TRBJ1-2|TRBV5-1
ASMDGGNNNYGYT
>TRBJ2-5|TRBV7-6
ASSHRAGDKTQY
>TRBJ1-2|TRBV6-6
ASSQAGASGGYT
>TRBJ2-5|TRBV5-1
ASSLITGGQETQY
>TRBJ1-6|TRBV11-2
ASRMGGLHHNSPLH
>TRBJ1-6|TRBV3-1/TRBV3-2
ASSQGGGDSPLH
>TRBJ1-2|TRBV11-1
ASSSRATHGYT